This passage covers 5 T cell receptor beta chains from one sample sequenced in a study of T cell responses to AZD1222 COVID-19 vaccine. Profiled with immunoSEQ multiplex PCR; TCRdb holds only in-frame clones, not every one. The profile shows around 100,000 clones, roughly 93% of them singletons. Here the sequenced sample was peripheral blood, taken on day 0 of AZD1222 vaccination. The receptors stem from an adult in good health.

V is TRBV13 and J is TRBJ2-1, with 10 bases aligning to TRBD2. This CDR3 has 14 amino acids. Trimming at V came to 4 bases and at J to 6 bases, leaving 3 bases not matched to a gene. Germline CDR1 and CDR2: PRHDT and FYEKMQ (reference sequence). CDR3 sequence: CASSSGLAANEQFF. In nucleotides, the CDR3 is TGTGCCAGCAGCTCCGGACTAGCGGCCAATGAGCAGTTCTTC.

V usage is TRBV18 and J usage is TRBJ1-1; D might be TRBD1 (5 bases). The CDR3 spans 13 residues. The germline V and J ends were trimmed by 1 base and 4 bases, with 7 bases remaining between them. Per germline, CDR1 KGHSH and CDR2 LQKENI. For the CDR3, the DNA is TGTGCCAGCTCACCACGGGGGTTCACTGAAGCTTTCTTT. Amino acid sequence: CASSPRGFTEAFF.

This clone occurred a few times. The rearrangement joins TRBV11-3 to TRBJ2-7; D perhaps matches TRBD2 (6 bases). The V gene's germline CDR1 is SGHNT and CDR2 YENEEA. This CDR3 contains 14 residues. Trimming shortened V by 5 bases and J by 6 bases, and 17 bases separated the two germline ends. The CDR3 loop reads CASSPSTGESEQYF. The DNA of the CDR3 is TGTGCCAGCAGCCCATCTACGGGGGAGAGCGAGCAGTACTTC.

J is TRBJ2-1 and V is TRBV19; 7 bases fit TRBD2. Germline V gene lookup returns CDR1 LNHDA and CDR2 SQIVND (reference sequence). The CDR3 is 13 amino acids. V shed 4 bases and J 9 bases; nucleotides not matched to a gene: 6. The DNA of the CDR3 is TGTGCCAGTAGTACCCCCGGGGGGACTGAGCAGTTCTTC. Translation gives CASSTPGGTEQFF.

This chain links TRBV7-2 with TRBJ2-7; D not certain. Trimming left V 1 base short and J 0 bases short, with 10 bases between. The germline gives CDR1 SGHTA, CDR2 FQGNSA. The CDR3 totals 15 residues. The CDR3 sequence: CASSLGQTSSYEQYF. The CDR3 DNA follows: TGTGCCAGCAGCTTAGGGCAGACTTCCTCCTACGAGCAGTACTTC.